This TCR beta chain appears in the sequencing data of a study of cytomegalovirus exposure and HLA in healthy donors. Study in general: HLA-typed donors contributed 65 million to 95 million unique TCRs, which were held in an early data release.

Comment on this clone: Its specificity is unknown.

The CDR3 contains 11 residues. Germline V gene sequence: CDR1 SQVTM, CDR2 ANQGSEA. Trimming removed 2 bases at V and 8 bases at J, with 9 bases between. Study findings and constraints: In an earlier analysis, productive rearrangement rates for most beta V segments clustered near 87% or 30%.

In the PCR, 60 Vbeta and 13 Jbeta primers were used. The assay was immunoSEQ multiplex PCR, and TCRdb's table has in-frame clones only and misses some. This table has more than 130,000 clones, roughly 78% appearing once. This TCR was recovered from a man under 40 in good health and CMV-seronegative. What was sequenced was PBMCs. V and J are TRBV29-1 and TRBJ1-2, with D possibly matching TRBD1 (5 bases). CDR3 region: CSVERQGGYTF. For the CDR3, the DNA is TGCAGCGTTGAACGGCAGGGCGGCTACACCTTC.